Here is one TCR beta chain with its context. V was pared by 3 bases and J by 3 bases, with 12 bases of the junction left unmatched. The CDR3 loop spans 17 amino acids. Germline CDR1 and CDR2: LGHNA and YSLEER. The sample comes from a study of blood T cell repertoires in COVID-19. Produced via immunoSEQ multiplex PCR; TCRdb's table is partial and in-frame only. The sample lists 200,000 to 250,000 clones, around 87% occurring once. The sequencing input was PBMCs or T cells enriched from blood (not recorded which). The receptor was derived from a woman aged 45-65 years who had recovered from COVID-19. J is TRBJ2-7 and V is TRBV4-3; the match to TRBD2 covers 9 bases. The CDR3 bases are TGCGCCAGCAGCCACACGAGCTCGGGACTAGCAGTCTACGAGCAGTACTTC. It specifies CASSHTSSGLAVYEQYF.